What follows are 5 T cell receptor beta chains derived from one specimen sequenced in a study of T cell responses to AZD1222 COVID-19 vaccine. The data were produced by immunoSEQ multiplex PCR, yet TCRdb's version contains in-frame clones alone and is incomplete. The sample carries under 150,000 clones, about 87% recorded once. The sample in question was peripheral blood, obtained on day 0 of AZD1222 vaccination. The receptors stem from an adult in good health.

This rearrangement joins TRBV3-1 (or the pseudogene TRBV3-2) to TRBJ2-5, with D unresolved. The CDR3 contains 12 residues. Germline CDR1 LGHDT, CDR2 YNNKEL (reference sequence). V lost 4 bases to trimming and J lost 0 bases, with 3 bases between them. In nucleotides, the CDR3 is TGTGCCAGCAGCCCCTACCAAGAGACCCAGTACTTC. This translates into CASSPYQETQYF.

This clone was picked up one time. The rearrangement links TRBV30 to TRBJ2-5; no clear D gene. The CDR3 totals 13 residues. The germline V gene has CDR1 GTSNPN and CDR2 SVGIG (reference sequence). The ends were cut back, 4 bases at V and 4 bases at J, with 13 bases in the middle. As DNA, the CDR3 is TGTGCCTGGACAGAAAACGTAGGAGAGACCCAGTACTTC. This codes for CAWTENVGETQYF. The variable domain in full, completed from reference TRBV30 and TRBJ2-5, reads SQTIHQWPATLVQPVGSPLSLECTVEGTSNPNLYWYRQAAGRGLQLLFYSVGIGQISSEVPQNLSASRPQDRQFILSSKKLLLSDSGFYLCAWTENVGETQYFGPGTRLLVL.

The genes are TRBV9 and TRBJ1-1; D gene uncertain. The length of the CDR3 is 14 residues. The V gene lost 4 bases and the J gene lost 0 bases, with 10 bases spanning the gap. Germline CDR1 reads SGDLS; CDR2 reads YYNGEE. Here the CDR3 reads CASSSQQMNTEAFF. CDR3 bases: TGTGCCAGCAGCTCTCAGCAGATGAACACTGAAGCTTTCTTT.

This clone has more than one count but fewer than ten. The chain joins TRBV5-1 to TRBJ2-3, with unresolved D. Germline V gives CDR1 SGHRS, CDR2 YFSETQ. The CDR3 consists of 11 residues. Between the trimmed V and J ends, which lost 3 bases and 5 bases, there was a span of 4 bases. The CDR3 loop is CASSYEDTQYF. The CDR3, as DNA: TGCGCCAGCAGCTATGAAGATACGCAGTATTTT.

This chain connects TRBV5-1 to TRBJ2-7; TRBD2 is a possible D gene (5 bases). The CDR3 has 16 amino acids. The germline V gene encodes CDR1 SGHRS and CDR2 YFSETQ. V lost 4 bases to trimming and J lost 0 bases, with 17 bases between them. The CDR3 nucleotides are TGCGCCAGCAGCCCTGGGCGTGAGCGGCTCTCCTACGAGCAGTACTTC. Its translation: CASSPGRERLSYEQYF.